This T cell receptor (beta chain) comes out of a study of blood T cell repertoires in COVID-19. Study details: The origin of the acute and convalescent COVID-19 samples was the United States, Italy and Spain. Nucleic acid was either cDNA or gDNA, and it came from T cells, B-cell-depleted T cells, or PBMCs.

Per the original methods: By means of reference gene primer amplification, nucleated cell counts were estimated. Only in-frame clones appear in the TCRdb table, and some are missing; sequencing was by immunoSEQ multiplex PCR. V, J and clone size are taken as reported in that table, and D and trimming were inferred from the DNA itself. The sample lists 200,000 to 250,000 clones, about four fifths occurring once. The V gene's germline CDR1 is SGDLS and CDR2 YYNGEE. Trimming left V 0 bases short and J 0 bases short, with 15 bases between. CDR3 size: 17 residues. The chain links TRBV9 to TRBJ2-5; D might be TRBD1 (6 bases). The sequencing sample was made of peripheral blood. The receptor comes from a woman older than 75 with acute or convalescent COVID-19. In nucleotides, the CDR3 is TGTGCCAGCAGCGTAGCTCTTGGGACACCAGACCAAGAGACCCAGTACTTC. This sequence encodes CASSVALGTPDQETQYF.